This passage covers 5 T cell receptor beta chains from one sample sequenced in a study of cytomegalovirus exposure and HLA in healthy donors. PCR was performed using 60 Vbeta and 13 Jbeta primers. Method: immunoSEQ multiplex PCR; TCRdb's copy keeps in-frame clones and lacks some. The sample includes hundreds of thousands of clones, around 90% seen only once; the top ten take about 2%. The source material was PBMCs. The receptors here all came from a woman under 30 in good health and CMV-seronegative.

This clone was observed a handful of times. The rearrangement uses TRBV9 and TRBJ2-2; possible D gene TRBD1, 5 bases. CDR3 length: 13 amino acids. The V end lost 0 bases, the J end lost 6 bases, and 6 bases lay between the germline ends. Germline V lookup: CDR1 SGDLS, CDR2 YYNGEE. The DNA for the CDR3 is TGTGCCAGCAGCGTAGGACAGCCCGGGGAGCTGTTTTTT. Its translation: CASSVGQPGELFF.

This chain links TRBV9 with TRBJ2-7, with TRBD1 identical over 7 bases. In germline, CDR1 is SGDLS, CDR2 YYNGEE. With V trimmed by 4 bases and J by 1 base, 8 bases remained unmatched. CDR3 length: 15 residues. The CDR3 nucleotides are TGTGCCAGCAGCCCCCGGGACAGTTTGTCCTACGAGCAGTACTTC. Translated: CASSPRDSLSYEQYF.

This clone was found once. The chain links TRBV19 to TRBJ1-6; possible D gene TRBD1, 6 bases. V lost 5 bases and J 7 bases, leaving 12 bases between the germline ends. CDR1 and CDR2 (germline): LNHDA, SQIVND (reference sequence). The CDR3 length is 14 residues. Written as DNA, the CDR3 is TGTGCCAGTAGTCTTGGGGGCCTCAATTCACCCCTCCACTTT. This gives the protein CASSLGGLNSPLHF. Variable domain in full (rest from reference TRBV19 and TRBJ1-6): DGGITQSPKYLFRKEGQNVTLSCEQNLNHDAMYWYRQDPGQGLRLIYYSQIVNDFQKGDIAEGYSVSREKKESFPLTVTSAQKNPTAFYLCASSLGGLNSPLHFGNGTRLTVT.

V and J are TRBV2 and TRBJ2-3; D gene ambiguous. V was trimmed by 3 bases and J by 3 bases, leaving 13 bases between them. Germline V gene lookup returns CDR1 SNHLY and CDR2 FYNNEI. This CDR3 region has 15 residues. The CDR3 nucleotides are TGTGCCAGCAGTGAGAAGTTTACGGAGACAGATACGCAGTATTTT. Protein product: CASSEKFTETDTQYF.

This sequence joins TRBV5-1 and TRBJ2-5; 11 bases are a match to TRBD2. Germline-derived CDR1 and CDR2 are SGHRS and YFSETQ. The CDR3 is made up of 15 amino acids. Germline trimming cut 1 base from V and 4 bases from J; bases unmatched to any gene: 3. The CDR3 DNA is TGCGCCAGCAGCTTGACTAGCGGGGGAAGAGAGACCCAGTACTTC. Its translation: CASSLTSGGRETQYF. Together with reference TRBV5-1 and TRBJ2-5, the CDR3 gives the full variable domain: KAGVTQTPRYLIKTRGQQVTLSCSPISGHRSVSWYQQTPGQGLQFLFEYFSETQRNKGNFPGRFSGRQFSNSRSEMNVSTLELGDSALYLCASSLTSGGRETQYFGPGTRLLVL.